This T cell receptor beta chain derives from a study of cytomegalovirus exposure and HLA in healthy donors. Findings of the study overall: The authors reported that TCR beta sequences could predict HLA-A and HLA-B alleles. These predictions were accurate for most subjects in the first cohort.

The PCR used 60 Vbeta and 13 Jbeta primers. Data came from immunoSEQ multiplex PCR; TCRdb stores just in-frame clones and leaves some out. The listing contains roughly 100,000 clones. Remarks on this clone: Its antigen remains unidentified.

This receptor was obtained from a woman in her thirties in good health and CMV-seronegative. The sequenced sample was PBMCs.

For the CDR3, the DNA is TGTGCCAGCAGTCCACCCACAGGCAGGACCGGCTACGAGCAGTACTTC. Encoded protein: CASSPPTGRTGYEQYF. The gene calls are TRBV28 and TRBJ2-7, with D possibly TRBD1 on 5 matching bases. Germline V gene sequence: CDR1 MDHEN, CDR2 SYDVKM. CDR3 length equals 16 residues. V lost 5 bases to trimming and J lost 3 bases, with 20 bases between them.